These T cell receptor beta chains were read from a single sample in a study of identical twins. TCRdb independently ran MiXCR on the 5' RACE reads; one entry per CDR3 protein. The sample holds 500,000 to 600,000 distinct CDR3 sequences, roughly a fifth seen once. This sample was also put to use in a study of T cells expressing NK-cell markers.

The sample was CD4+ T cells sorted from blood. The receptors shown here come from a woman between 18 and 30 years old in good health. Both conserved end residues are part of each CDR3. A D gene is named only where the DNA matches it firmly. Clone size is shown for a subset of rows, as once, few, many or a class of expanded clone.

J gene: TRBJ2-7; V gene: TRBV18; clone size: NA; D gene: NA; CDR3 DNA: TGTGCCAGCTCACCACAACAGGCCGCATCCTACGAGCAGTACTTC; CDR3 protein: CASSPQQAASYEQYF
J gene: TRBJ1-1; V gene: TRBV6-5; clone size: NA; D gene: NA; CDR3 DNA: TGTGCCAGCAGTTACGACGGCAGGCGGGAAGCTTTCTTT; CDR3 protein: CASSYDGRREAFF
J gene: TRBJ2-1; V gene: TRBV4-3; clone size: few; D gene: TRBD2; CDR3 DNA: TGCGCCAGCAGCCAAGGACTAGCCGGTGAGCAGTTCTTC; CDR3 protein: CASSQGLAGEQFF
J gene: TRBJ2-5; V gene: TRBV6-2/TRBV6-3; clone size: NA; D gene: NA; CDR3 DNA: TGTGCCAGCAGTTCGACGGCGGTCGGGACCCAGTACTTC; CDR3 protein: CASSSTAVGTQYF
J gene: TRBJ2-1; V gene: TRBV4-3; clone size: once; D gene: NA; CDR3 DNA: TGCGCCAGCAGCCCCCACCACAATGAGCAGTTCTTC; CDR3 protein: CASSPHHNEQFF
J gene: TRBJ1-1; V gene: TRBV5-1; clone size: NA; D gene: NA; CDR3 DNA: TGCGCCAGCAGCTTTGATTCGCCGCGGGACACTGAAGCTTTCTTT; CDR3 protein: CASSFDSPRDTEAFF
J gene: TRBJ2-7; V gene: TRBV12-3/TRBV12-4; clone size: NA; D gene: NA; CDR3 DNA: TGTGCCAGCGGGCGGGGGCGTGAGCAGTACTTC; CDR3 protein: CASGRGREQYF
J gene: TRBJ2-4; V gene: TRBV5-1; clone size: many; D gene: NA; CDR3 DNA: TGCGCCAGCAGCTTGGCGGCAGAAAACATTCAGTACTTC; CDR3 protein: CASSLAAENIQYF
J gene: TRBJ1-3; V gene: TRBV12-3/TRBV12-4; clone size: few; D gene: NA; CDR3 DNA: TGTGCCAGCAGTTTAGGTGGGGTCTCTGGAAACACCATATATTTT; CDR3 protein: CASSLGGVSGNTIYF
J gene: TRBJ2-5; V gene: TRBV12-3/TRBV12-4; clone size: many; D gene: NA; CDR3 DNA: TGTGCCAGCAGTTTAGGAGGGCCCCAGTACTTC; CDR3 protein: CASSLGGPQYF
J gene: TRBJ2-7; V gene: TRBV4-2; clone size: NA; D gene: NA; CDR3 DNA: TGTGCCAGCAGCCAACAACCCTTAGCGACCTACGAGCAGTACTTC; CDR3 protein: CASSQQPLATYEQYF
J gene: TRBJ1-2; V gene: TRBV20-1; clone size: NA; D gene: TRBD1; CDR3 DNA: TGCAGTGCTAGGGATCGGACAGGCACTAACTATGGCTACACCTTC; CDR3 protein: CSARDRTGTNYGYTF
J gene: TRBJ2-1; V gene: TRBV30; clone size: NA; D gene: NA; CDR3 DNA: TGTGCCTGGAGATCGATGAGCTCCTACAATGAGCAGTTCTTC; CDR3 protein: CAWRSMSSYNEQFF
J gene: TRBJ2-5; V gene: TRBV6-2/TRBV6-3; clone size: NA; D gene: NA; CDR3 DNA: TGTGCCAGCAGCTCCGGGATAGTGAATTGGGAGACCCAGTACTTC; CDR3 protein: CASSSGIVNWETQYF
J gene: TRBJ2-3; V gene: TRBV7-2; clone size: few; D gene: TRBD2; CDR3 DNA: TGTGCCAGCAGCCCCGCGGGCGCGGGAGTTAGAGATACGCAGTATTTT; CDR3 protein: CASSPAGAGVRDTQYF
J gene: TRBJ2-5; V gene: TRBV19; clone size: NA; D gene: TRBD1; CDR3 DNA: TGTGCCAGTAGTATAGTGAACGGACAGGGGCGAGAGACCCAGTACTTC; CDR3 protein: CASSIVNGQGRETQYF
J gene: TRBJ2-3; V gene: TRBV5-1; clone size: few; D gene: TRBD2; CDR3 DNA: TGCGCCAGCAGCCCCTGGGATAGCGGGGCTACAGATACGCAGTATTTT; CDR3 protein: CASSPWDSGATDTQYF
J gene: TRBJ2-1; V gene: TRBV9; clone size: few; D gene: NA; CDR3 DNA: TGTGCCAGCAGCTCCCCGAGCTCCTACAATGAGCAGTTCTTC; CDR3 protein: CASSSPSSYNEQFF
J gene: TRBJ1-1; V gene: TRBV12-3/TRBV12-4; clone size: few; D gene: NA; CDR3 DNA: TGTGCCAGCAGTGTTACAGCAGCGGCCACTGAAGCTTTCTTT; CDR3 protein: CASSVTAAATEAFF
J gene: TRBJ1-1; V gene: TRBV20-1; clone size: NA; D gene: TRBD1; CDR3 DNA: TGCAGTGCTCCCCGCCAGGGGGTTTTAACTGAAGCTTTCTTT; CDR3 protein: CSAPRQGVLTEAFF
J gene: TRBJ2-7; V gene: TRBV3-1; clone size: few; D gene: NA; CDR3 DNA: TGTGCCAGCAGCCCAACCCCGGTGAGGGTCTACGAGCAGTACTTC; CDR3 protein: CASSPTPVRVYEQYF
J gene: TRBJ2-2; V gene: TRBV5-1; clone size: NA; D gene: NA; CDR3 DNA: TGCGCCAGCAGCCTCGCCCCCGGGGCACTCGGGGAGCTGTTTTTT; CDR3 protein: CASSLAPGALGELFF
J gene: TRBJ2-5; V gene: TRBV20-1; clone size: many; D gene: NA; CDR3 DNA: TGCAGTGCTATTAGGAGGGGCCGCCAAGAGACCCAGTACTTC; CDR3 protein: CSAIRRGRQETQYF
J gene: TRBJ2-7; V gene: TRBV6-2/TRBV6-3; clone size: few; D gene: TRBD2; CDR3 DNA: TGTGCCAGCAGTTACATAGCGGGAGTAGGGGAGCAGTACTTC; CDR3 protein: CASSYIAGVGEQYF
J gene: TRBJ1-1; V gene: TRBV29-1; clone size: few; D gene: NA; CDR3 DNA: TGCAGCGTTGCACAGGGTTGGGGCATGAACACTGAAGCTTTCTTT; CDR3 protein: CSVAQGWGMNTEAFF
J gene: TRBJ2-4; V gene: TRBV18; clone size: NA; D gene: NA; CDR3 DNA: TGTGCCAGCTCACCATTAGGGTTGAGCGGCATTCAGTACTTC; CDR3 protein: CASSPLGLSGIQYF
J gene: TRBJ1-5; V gene: TRBV3-1; clone size: NA; D gene: NA; CDR3 DNA: TGTGCCAGCAGCCTAGACTACGGCAATCAGCCCCAGCATTTT; CDR3 protein: CASSLDYGNQPQHF
J gene: TRBJ2-1; V gene: TRBV4-3; clone size: NA; D gene: TRBD2; CDR3 DNA: TGCGCCAGCAGCCAAGAGGCCAGCGGGAGCTCCTACAATGAGCAGTTCTTC; CDR3 protein: CASSQEASGSSYNEQFF
J gene: TRBJ2-7; V gene: TRBV24-1; clone size: few; D gene: NA; CDR3 DNA: TGTGCCACCGGGGACGGCTACGAGCAGTACTTC; CDR3 protein: CATGDGYEQYF
J gene: TRBJ2-1; V gene: TRBV6-2/TRBV6-3; clone size: few; D gene: TRBD2; CDR3 DNA: TGTGCCAGCAGTTACTCAAGCGGGAGGTTGTACAATGAGCAGTTCTTC; CDR3 protein: CASSYSSGRLYNEQFF
J gene: TRBJ2-7; V gene: TRBV6-5; clone size: NA; D gene: NA; CDR3 DNA: TGTGCCAGCAGTTACTCAACTAGTTCCCACGAGCAGTACTTC; CDR3 protein: CASSYSTSSHEQYF
J gene: TRBJ2-5; V gene: TRBV27; clone size: NA; D gene: NA; CDR3 DNA: TGTGCCAGCAGTCGAACTAGCTGGGAGACCCAGTACTTC; CDR3 protein: CASSRTSWETQYF
J gene: TRBJ2-7; V gene: TRBV5-5; clone size: few; D gene: TRBD2; CDR3 DNA: TGTGCCAGCATCCCGTGGACTAGCGGGAGACGCGAGCAGTACTTC; CDR3 protein: CASIPWTSGRREQYF
J gene: TRBJ2-7; V gene: TRBV7-9; clone size: NA; D gene: TRBD1; CDR3 DNA: TGTGCCAGCAGCGGCCGAAGGGACAGCTCCTACGAGCAGTACTTC; CDR3 protein: CASSGRRDSSYEQYF
J gene: TRBJ1-2; V gene: TRBV20-1; clone size: NA; D gene: NA; CDR3 DNA: TGCAGTGCTAGACAGACCGGCGGCGGCTACACCTTC; CDR3 protein: CSARQTGGGYTF
J gene: TRBJ2-5; V gene: TRBV5-1; clone size: NA; D gene: TRBD1; CDR3 DNA: TGCGCCAGCAGCAGGGGACAGCTCCAAGAGACCCAGTACTTC; CDR3 protein: CASSRGQLQETQYF
J gene: TRBJ1-1; V gene: TRBV10-1; clone size: NA; D gene: TRBD1; CDR3 DNA: TGCGCCAGCAGTGACTCGGGACAGGGAAACACTGAAGCTTTCTTT; CDR3 protein: CASSDSGQGNTEAFF
J gene: TRBJ2-5; V gene: TRBV20-1; clone size: many; D gene: NA; CDR3 DNA: TGCAGTGCGGTCCCCGGAACGCTGAGAACGGAGACCCAGTACTTC; CDR3 protein: CSAVPGTLRTETQYF
J gene: TRBJ1-1; V gene: TRBV20-1; clone size: few; D gene: TRBD1; CDR3 DNA: TGCAGTGCTCTGTTTCTGGGGACAGGGGCTTTCTTT; CDR3 protein: CSALFLGTGAFF
J gene: TRBJ2-6; V gene: TRBV27; clone size: few; D gene: NA; CDR3 DNA: TGTGCCAGCACTCCTTTTTTAGGGGGATCTGGGGCCAACGTCCTGACTTTC; CDR3 protein: CASTPFLGGSGANVLTF
J gene: TRBJ2-5; V gene: TRBV3-1; clone size: NA; D gene: TRBD2; CDR3 DNA: TGTGCCAGCAGCCAACTAACGGGGGGGCTCAGTGGTAAGACCCAGTACTTC; CDR3 protein: CASSQLTGGLSGKTQYF
J gene: TRBJ2-5; V gene: TRBV20-1; clone size: NA; D gene: TRBD1; CDR3 DNA: TGCAGTGCCGGGACAGGGCCCGGGGAGACCCAGTACTTC; CDR3 protein: CSAGTGPGETQYF
J gene: TRBJ2-3; V gene: TRBV4-3; clone size: few; D gene: NA; CDR3 DNA: TGCGCCAGCAGCTCACTGGCACGAACGGGCCCAGATACGCAGTATTTT; CDR3 protein: CASSSLARTGPDTQYF
J gene: TRBJ1-1; V gene: TRBV11-2; clone size: NA; D gene: NA; CDR3 DNA: TGTGCCAGCAGCTTAGTCGGGGGGAGCACTGAAGCTTTCTTT; CDR3 protein: CASSLVGGSTEAFF
J gene: TRBJ2-7; V gene: TRBV10-2; clone size: NA; D gene: NA; CDR3 DNA: TGCGCCAGCAGAGGGGGGCAGGGCGTCTACGAGCAGTACTTC; CDR3 protein: CASRGGQGVYEQYF
J gene: TRBJ2-2; V gene: TRBV11-2; clone size: NA; D gene: NA; CDR3 DNA: TGTGCCAGCAGGAGAAGCTCGGTGAACACCGGGGAGCTGTTTTTT; CDR3 protein: CASRRSSVNTGELFF
J gene: TRBJ2-7; V gene: TRBV20-1; clone size: NA; D gene: NA; CDR3 DNA: TGCAGTGCTAGTCGCGGGGGCCCCTACGAGCAGTACTTC; CDR3 protein: CSASRGGPYEQYF
J gene: TRBJ2-2; V gene: TRBV7-2; clone size: few; D gene: NA; CDR3 DNA: TGTGCCAGCAGGCGGGACCCCGGGGAGCTGTTTTTT; CDR3 protein: CASRRDPGELFF
J gene: TRBJ2-5; V gene: TRBV10-3; clone size: NA; D gene: NA; CDR3 DNA: TGTGCCATCAGTGAGTCCGTCAAAGAGACCCAGTACTTC; CDR3 protein: CAISESVKETQYF
J gene: TRBJ2-1; V gene: TRBV5-6; clone size: NA; D gene: NA; CDR3 DNA: TGTGCCAGCAGCTTGGGGGCAACTAGGAATGAGCAGTTCTTC; CDR3 protein: CASSLGATRNEQFF
J gene: TRBJ1-1; V gene: TRBV7-2; clone size: NA; D gene: NA; CDR3 DNA: TGTGCCAGCAGCTCGGGACGGTCGAACACTGAAGCTTTCTTT; CDR3 protein: CASSSGRSNTEAFF
J gene: TRBJ1-1; V gene: TRBV29-1; clone size: few; D gene: TRBD1; CDR3 DNA: TGCAGCGTTTGGACAGGGGGGGCTGAAGCTTTCTTT; CDR3 protein: CSVWTGGAEAFF
J gene: TRBJ2-7; V gene: TRBV20-1; clone size: many; D gene: NA; CDR3 DNA: TGCAGTGCTAGCGGGGGGCCCTACGAGCAGTACTTC; CDR3 protein: CSASGGPYEQYF
J gene: TRBJ1-1; V gene: TRBV6-5; clone size: NA; D gene: NA; CDR3 DNA: TGTGCCAGCAGTTATTCTCACCCGTCTGAGGGGGGGCGCGGCACTGAAGCTTTCTTT; CDR3 protein: CASSYSHPSEGGRGTEAFF
J gene: TRBJ1-6; V gene: TRBV3-1; clone size: NA; D gene: NA; CDR3 DNA: TGTGCCAGCAGCCAAAGGGCGGCAGGGGCTCTCCACTTT; CDR3 protein: CASSQRAAGALHF